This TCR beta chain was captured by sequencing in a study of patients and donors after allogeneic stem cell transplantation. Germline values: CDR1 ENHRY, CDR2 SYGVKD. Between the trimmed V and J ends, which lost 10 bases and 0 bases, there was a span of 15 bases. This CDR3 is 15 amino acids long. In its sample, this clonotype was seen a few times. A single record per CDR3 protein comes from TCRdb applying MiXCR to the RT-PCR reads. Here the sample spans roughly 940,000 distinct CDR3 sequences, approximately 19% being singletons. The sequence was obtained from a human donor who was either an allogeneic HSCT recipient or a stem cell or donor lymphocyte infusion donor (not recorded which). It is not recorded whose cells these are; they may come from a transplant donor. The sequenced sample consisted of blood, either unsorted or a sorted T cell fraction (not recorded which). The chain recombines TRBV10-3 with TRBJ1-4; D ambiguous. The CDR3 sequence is CATAEGFATNEKLFF. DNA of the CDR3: TGTGCCACCGCTGAGGGTTTTGCAACTAATGAAAAACTGTTTTTT.